Shown below are 9 T cell receptor beta chains from a single sample sequenced in a study of T cell responses to AZD1222 COVID-19 vaccine. The table came from immunoSEQ multiplex PCR; TCRdb's copy has only in-frame clones and leaves some out. Here the sample spans tens of thousands of clones, over 85% being singletons. Sequenced material: peripheral blood, taken on day 0 of AZD1222 vaccination. The receptors were sampled from an adult in good health.

This sequence joins TRBV5-6 and TRBJ1-2, with 7 bases fitting TRBD1. Per the germline V gene, CDR1 is SGHDT and CDR2 is YYEEEE. The junction had 7 bases not matched to a gene; V was cut back by 1 base and J by 7 bases. The CDR3 runs to 14 residues. Here the CDR3 DNA reads TGTGCCAGCAGCTTGAGAACAGGGGTTGGTGGCTACACCTTC. This translates into CASSLRTGVGGYTF.

This clone was seen more than once but under ten times. The chain joins TRBV29-1 to TRBJ1-5; a possible D gene is TRBD1 (6 bases). CDR3 length: 13 residues. CDR1 and CDR2 (germline): SQVTM, ANQGSEA. Trimming left V 2 bases short and J 6 bases short, with 11 bases between. The CDR3 sequence: CSVETGGGQPQHF. The CDR3 coding sequence is TGCAGCGTTGAAACGGGGGGCGGTCAGCCCCAGCATTTT.

The rearrangement joins TRBV19 to TRBJ1-2; TRBD1 matches at 8 bases. This CDR3 has 14 residues. CDR1 is LNHDA and CDR2 is SQIVND in the germline V gene (reference sequence). V was pared by 7 bases and J by 4 bases, with 8 bases of the junction left unmatched. CDR3 in amino acids: CASKETGVGYGYTF. CDR3 DNA: TGTGCCAGTAAAGAGACAGGGGTTGGCTATGGCTACACCTTC.

The chain couples TRBV19 to TRBJ1-2; TRBD1 is a possible D gene (5 bases). Germline-derived CDR1 and CDR2 are LNHDA and SQIVND (reference sequence). The CDR3 is made up of 12 amino acids. V was shortened by 3 bases and J by 8 bases, with 10 bases between the two germline ends. The CDR3 sequence: CASSIEGRGYTF. The DNA for the CDR3 is TGTGCCAGTAGTATTGAGGGGAGAGGCTACACCTTC.

This rearrangement joins TRBV6-5 to TRBJ1-1; maybe TRBD1 (5 bases). Germline assignment: CDR1 MNHEY and CDR2 SVGAGI. The CDR3 sequence is 14 residues long. The V and J ends lost 4 bases and 1 base respectively, with 10 bases between them. The chain's CDR3 is CASSSQTGNTEAFF. CDR3 bases: TGTGCCAGCAGTTCCCAAACAGGGAACACTGAAGCTTTCTTT.

The chain is built from TRBV6-2 or TRBV6-3 and TRBJ2-7; D call uncertain. Germline lookup yields CDR1 MNHEY and CDR2 SVGEGT. The CDR3 spans 12 residues. V lost 2 bases and J 5 bases, leaving 7 bases between the germline ends. The DNA for the CDR3 is TGTGCCAGCAGTTACAGTCGGAACGAGCAGTACTTC. Its translation: CASSYSRNEQYF.

V and J are TRBV6-6 and TRBJ1-5; no firm D call. Germline values: CDR1 MNHNY, CDR2 SVGAGI (reference sequence). The V end lost 1 base, the J end lost 1 base, and 5 bases lay between the germline ends. CDR3 length equals 14 residues. The CDR3, as DNA: TGTGCCAGCAGTTACTTGGACAGCAATCAGCCCCAGCATTTT. Translated: CASSYLDSNQPQHF.

This clone was found a few times. This sequence joins TRBV15 and TRBJ2-7; TRBD2 aligns across 9 bases. CDR3 length equals 14 residues. Germline V gene lookup returns CDR1 LNHNV and CDR2 YYDKDF (reference sequence). Trimming at V came to 6 bases and at J to 7 bases, leaving 10 bases not matched to a gene. In nucleotides, the CDR3 is TGTGCCACCAGTTTTGGGACTAGCTCGGGAGAGCAGTACTTC. Encoded protein: CATSFGTSSGEQYF.

The chain joins TRBV5-5 to TRBJ1-4, with D unclear. Germline CDR1 SGHKS, CDR2 YYEKEE (reference sequence). The V end was cut by 2 bases, the J end by 5 bases, with 4 bases between. This CDR3 spans 12 amino acids. Written as DNA, the CDR3 is TGTGCCAGCAGCTTTAGAAATGAAAAACTGTTTTTT. Protein: CASSFRNEKLFF.